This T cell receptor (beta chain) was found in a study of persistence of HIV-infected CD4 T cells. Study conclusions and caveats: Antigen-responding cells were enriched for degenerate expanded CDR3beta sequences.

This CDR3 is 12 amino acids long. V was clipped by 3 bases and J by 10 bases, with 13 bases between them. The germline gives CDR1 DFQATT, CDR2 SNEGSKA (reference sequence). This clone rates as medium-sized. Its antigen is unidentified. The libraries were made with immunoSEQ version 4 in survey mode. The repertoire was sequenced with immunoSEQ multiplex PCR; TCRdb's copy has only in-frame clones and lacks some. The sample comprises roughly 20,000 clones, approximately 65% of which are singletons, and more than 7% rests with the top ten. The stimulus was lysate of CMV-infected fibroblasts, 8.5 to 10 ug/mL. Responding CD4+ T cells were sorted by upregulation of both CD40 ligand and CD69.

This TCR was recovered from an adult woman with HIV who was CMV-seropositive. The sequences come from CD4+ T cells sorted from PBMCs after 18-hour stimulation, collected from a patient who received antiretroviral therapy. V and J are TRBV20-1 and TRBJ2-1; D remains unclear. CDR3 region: CSASDRVREQFF. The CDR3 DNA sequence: TGCAGTGCTAGTGACCGGGTGCGGGAGCAGTTCTTC.